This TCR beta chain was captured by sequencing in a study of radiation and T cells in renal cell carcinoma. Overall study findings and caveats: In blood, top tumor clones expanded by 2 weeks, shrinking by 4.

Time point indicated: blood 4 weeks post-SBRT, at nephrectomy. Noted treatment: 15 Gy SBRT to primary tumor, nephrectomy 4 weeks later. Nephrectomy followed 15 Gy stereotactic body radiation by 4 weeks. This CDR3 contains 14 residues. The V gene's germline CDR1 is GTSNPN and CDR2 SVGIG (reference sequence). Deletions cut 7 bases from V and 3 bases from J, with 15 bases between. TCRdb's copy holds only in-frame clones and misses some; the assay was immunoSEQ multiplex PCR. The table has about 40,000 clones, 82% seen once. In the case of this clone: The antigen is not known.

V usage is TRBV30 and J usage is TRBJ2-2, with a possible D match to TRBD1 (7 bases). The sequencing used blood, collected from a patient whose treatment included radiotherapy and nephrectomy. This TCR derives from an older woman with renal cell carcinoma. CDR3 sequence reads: CASRQGGYTGELFF. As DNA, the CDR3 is TGTGCCTCCCGCCAGGGGGGATACACCGGGGAGCTGTTTTTT. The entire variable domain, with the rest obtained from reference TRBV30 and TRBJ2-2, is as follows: SQTIHQWPATLVQPVGSPLSLECTVEGTSNPNLYWYRQAAGRGLQLLFYSVGIGQISSEVPQNLSASRPQDRQFILSSKKLLLSDSGFYLCASRQGGYTGELFFGEGSRLTVL.